Listed here are 5 T cell receptor beta chains from one sample, sequenced in a study of CD8+CD57+ T cells in acquired aplastic anemia. TCR beta VDJ and CDR3 profiles were obtained from a genomic DNA template. TCRdb recomputed calls from the reads with MiXCR, one row per CDR3 protein. The sample contains roughly 58,000 distinct CDR3 sequences, 55% of which appear only once. The material sequenced was sorted CD4+, CD8+, or CD8+CD57+ T cells (not recorded which) from PBMCs. The receptor set was obtained from a human donor in good health, serving as a control.

This clonotype occurred many times. This chain links TRBV10-2 with TRBJ2-7, with D hard to call. The CDR3 is 14 amino acids. Per germline, CDR1 WSHSY and CDR2 SAAADI. The germline V and J ends were trimmed by 8 bases and 0 bases, with 14 bases remaining between them. For the CDR3, the DNA is TGCGCCAGCCGGCTCAGGACCGGCTCCTACGAGCAGTACTTC. Amino acid sequence: CASRLRTGSYEQYF.

This clonotype appeared a few times. The gene calls are TRBV30 and TRBJ2-2; D is perhaps TRBD2 (6 bases). V was shortened by 1 base and J by 1 base, with 10 bases between the two germline ends. Germline loops: CDR1 GTSNPN, CDR2 SVGIG (reference sequence). The CDR3 runs to 15 residues. DNA of the CDR3: TGTGCCTGGAGTGGATTTAGCGGGAACACCGGGGAGCTGTTTTTT. It specifies CAWSGFSGNTGELFF.

This clonotype was recorded many times. V gene TRBV19 combines with J gene TRBJ1-5; the match to TRBD1 covers 7 bases. Losses at the gene ends were 7 bases for V and 2 bases for J; bases not matched to a gene: 2. The germline CDR1 and CDR2 sequences are LNHDA and SQIVND (reference sequence). CDR3 length: 13 amino acids. Here the CDR3 DNA reads TGTGCCAGTACCGACAGGGGCAATCAGCCCCAGCATTTT. This encodes CASTDRGNQPQHF.

V and J are TRBV15 and TRBJ2-7; 8 bases align to TRBD1. The ends lost 1 base at V and 3 bases at J; junction bases unmatched: 8. CDR3 size: 16 residues. The germline V gene has CDR1 LNHNV and CDR2 YYDKDF (reference sequence). The CDR3 reads CATSRGFGTGLYEQYV. The CDR3 coding sequence is TGTGCCACCAGCAGAGGATTCGGGACAGGACTCTACGAGCAGTACGTC.

A few counts support this clonotype. J is TRBJ1-2 and V is TRBV30; D not resolved. V gave up 3 bases and J gave up 7 bases, with 24 bases separating them. CDR3 length equals 16 residues. The germline CDR1 and CDR2 sequences are GTSNPN and SVGIG (reference sequence). CDR3 protein: CAWRGNDGPNYRGYTF. The CDR3 DNA reads TGTGCCTGGAGAGGAAACGACGGACCGAACTATCGTGGCTACACCTTC. Variable domain in full (rest from reference TRBV30 and TRBJ1-2): SQTIHQWPATLVQPVGSPLSLECTVEGTSNPNLYWYRQAAGRGLQLLFYSVGIGQISSEVPQNLSASRPQDRQFILSSKKLLLSDSGFYLCAWRGNDGPNYRGYTFGSGTRLTVV.